This T cell receptor beta chain comes out of a study of blood T cell repertoires in COVID-19. Across the study: The samples span acute and convalescent COVID-19 from the United States, Italy and Spain. T cells, B-cell-depleted T cells, or PBMCs provided the cDNA or gDNA that served as material.

On this clone itself: The same CDR3 also results from other DNA sequences found in this sample.

Authors' processing steps: Counts of nucleated cells, estimated from reference gene primer amplification, were obtained. Assay used: immunoSEQ multiplex PCR; TCRdb lists only in-frame clones, some missing. V, J and clone size were drawn from that table, and D and trimming were deduced from the DNA. The table includes some 240,000 clones, about 88% detected once. Trimming took 2 bases from V and 1 from J, leaving 5 bases between them. The CDR3 is made up of 13 amino acids. This chain connects TRBV12-3 or TRBV12-4 to TRBJ1-1; D call uncertain. The sequence was obtained from a woman aged 40 to 55 who had recovered from COVID-19. Sequencing input: peripheral blood. DNA for the CDR3: TGTGCCAGCAGTTTACGAGAGAACACTGAAGCTTTCTTT. It translates to CASSLRENTEAFF.